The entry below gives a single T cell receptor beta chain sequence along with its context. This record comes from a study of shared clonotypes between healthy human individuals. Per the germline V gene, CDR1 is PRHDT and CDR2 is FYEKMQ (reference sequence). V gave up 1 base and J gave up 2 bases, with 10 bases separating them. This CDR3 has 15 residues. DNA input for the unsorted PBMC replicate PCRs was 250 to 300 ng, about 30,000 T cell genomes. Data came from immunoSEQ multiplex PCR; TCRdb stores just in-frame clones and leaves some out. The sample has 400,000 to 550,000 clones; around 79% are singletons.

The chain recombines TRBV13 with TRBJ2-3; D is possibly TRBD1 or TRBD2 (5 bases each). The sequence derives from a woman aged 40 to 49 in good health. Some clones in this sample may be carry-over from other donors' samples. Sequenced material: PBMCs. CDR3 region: CASSLAGPDTDTQYF. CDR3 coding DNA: TGTGCCAGCAGCTTAGCGGGACCCGACACAGATACGCAGTATTTT.